This T cell receptor beta chain comes out of a study of T cells in Graves' hyperthyroidism and ophthalmopathy. PBMCs were sourced from roughly 9.1 ml fresh peripheral blood. The investigators amplified TCR beta CDR3 regions from RNA transcripts. The HTBI primer set served for first-round RT-PCR of the TCR CDR3. TCRdb reanalysed the multiplex PCR reads using MiXCR and keeps one entry per CDR3 protein. The table shows under 350,000 distinct CDR3 sequences, with under 25% occurring only once. The CDR3 sequence is 13 residues long. After removal of 4 bases from V and 5 bases from J, the junction contained 3 bases not matched to a gene.

Input material: blood. This clonotype was sampled from a woman in her forties or fifties with Graves' hyperthyroidism. The chain is built from TRBV12-3 or TRBV12-4 and TRBJ1-1; the match to TRBD1 covers 8 bases. This CDR3 is CASSSGGETEAFF. The CDR3 DNA is TGTGCCAGCAGTTCAGGGGGCGAAACTGAAGCTTTCTTT.